This T cell receptor (beta chain) was identified in a study of cytomegalovirus exposure and HLA in healthy donors. Overall study: The roughly 100 million unique TCR beta sequences, from roughly 170 million T cells, were found by an earlier analysis. General observations from the study: A previous analysis found most TCR beta V segments productive roughly 87% or roughly 30% of the time.

Whereas donors were nominally healthy upon sampling, unrecorded immune exposures were probable. Amplification used 60 Vbeta primers and 13 Jbeta primers. Authors' methods: Some 9.9 million of 70 million to 80 million unique TCR beta chains were shared, per a later count. Measured with immunoSEQ multiplex PCR; TCRdb has only the in-frame clones, and not every one. That table furnishes V, J and clone size, whereas the DNA furnished D and trimming. The table has approximately 160,000 clones, 70% to 85% seen once. Remarks on this clone: The antigen is not known.

The CDR3 loop spans 16 amino acids. Germline CDR1 MGHRA, CDR2 YSYEKL. V lost 3 bases, J lost 8 bases, and 5 bases stayed unmatched. Sequenced input: PBMCs. This TCR came from a woman in her twenties or thirties in good health and CMV-seronegative. V gene TRBV4-1 combines with J gene TRBJ2-4; TRBD2 aligns across 15 bases. This CDR3 is CASSHQGLAGGDIQYF. CDR3 DNA sequence: TGCGCCAGCAGCCATCAAGGACTAGCGGGAGGGGACATTCAGTACTTC.